What follows are 23 T cell receptor beta chains derived from one specimen sequenced in a study of blood T cell repertoires in COVID-19 (dated by TCRdb to between 2020 and 2021). Receptor amplification or capture employed the immunoSEQ multiplex PCR assay. TCRdb obtained this table from immuneACCESS and retained in-frame rearrangements with V and J assigned. These tables miss some clones; where compared with another copy, unresolved V genes account for less than half of the shortfall, and the remainder is unexplained. Counted in this sample were some 32,000 clones; 80% to 90% of them appeared once. The top ten constitute about 25% of the sample. Sequencing was carried out using peripheral blood. These receptor sequences come from a human donor in a cohort sampled during active COVID-19.

The CDR3 loop is CASSPRLAGGTYTQYF. The CDR3, as DNA: TGTGCCAGCAGTCCAAGACTAGCGGGGGGGACTTATACGCAGTATTTT. This chain joins TRBV25-1 and TRBJ2-3, with TRBD2 matching over 14 bases. Germline V gene data show CDR1 as MGHDK and CDR2 as SYGVNS. V lost 5 bases, J lost 7 bases, and 8 bases stayed unmatched. This CDR3 spans 16 amino acids.

The chain joins TRBV30 to TRBJ2-7; the match to TRBD1 covers 11 bases. CDR3 length equals 16 residues. V shed 2 bases, J shed 3 bases, and the junction held 9 bases outside the gene matches. Germline CDR1 reads GTSNPN; CDR2 reads SVGIG (reference sequence). The CDR3 region is CAWSPSPGQGVYEQYF. CDR3 nucleotides: TGTGCCTGGAGTCCTTCGCCGGGACAGGGGGTCTACGAGCAGTACTTC.

The V call is TRBV5-6, the J call TRBJ1-2, with 7 bases identical to TRBD1. The V and J ends lost 4 bases and 5 bases, in that order; junction bases with no gene match: 11. Germline CDR1 reads SGHDT; CDR2 reads YYEEEE. The CDR3 runs to 15 residues. CDR3 region: CASSDRDPQIYGYTF. The CDR3 coding sequence is TGTGCCAGCAGCGACAGGGATCCCCAAATTTATGGCTACACCTTC.

The chain uses TRBV2 and TRBJ2-7; 10 positions match TRBD1. Germline values: CDR1 SNHLY, CDR2 FYNNEI. There are 13 residues in the CDR3. Trimming took 7 bases from V and 2 from J; bases not matched to a gene: 2. The CDR3 sequence: CASIGTGAYEQYF. In DNA, the CDR3 is TGTGCCAGCATTGGGACAGGGGCCTACGAGCAGTACTTC.

The chain joins TRBV4-1 to TRBJ1-2; possibly TRBD1 for D (5 bases). Per the germline V gene, CDR1 is MGHRA and CDR2 is YSYEKL. Trimming took off 1 base at V and 8 bases at J, with 14 bases between the two ends. The CDR3 runs to 14 residues. The CDR3 region is CASSQGTSGRGYTF. The CDR3 bases are TGCGCCAGCAGCCAAGGGACATCGGGCCGGGGCTACACCTTC.

The CDR3: CASSRTPTTYNEQFF. The CDR3 DNA reads as TGTGCCAGCAGCAGGACTCCGACTACCTACAATGAGCAGTTCTTC. The V and J genes are TRBV5-8 and TRBJ2-1; tentative D call: TRBD2 (5 bases). The CDR3 covers 15 residues. CDR1 and CDR2 (germline): SGHTS, YDEGEE. V shed 4 bases and J shed 2 bases, with 13 bases lying between them.

V is TRBV5-6 and J is TRBJ2-7; TRBD2 matches at 9 bases. V lost 1 base, J lost 7 bases, and 6 bases stayed unmatched. This CDR3 has 14 amino acids. Looked up from germline, CDR1 is SGHDT and CDR2 is YYEEEE. The CDR3 loop is CASSLTSGLGEQYF. The CDR3, as DNA: TGTGCCAGCAGCTTGACTAGCGGGTTGGGGGAGCAGTACTTC.

V gene TRBV5-1 combines with J gene TRBJ1-1, with unresolved D. The V and J ends lost 0 bases and 2 bases respectively, with 8 bases between them. The germline V gene encodes CDR1 SGHRS and CDR2 YFSETQ. The CDR3 contains 14 residues. DNA of the CDR3: TGCGCCAGCAGCTTGGCCCCGGGAAACACTGAAGCTTTCTTT. Amino acid sequence: CASSLAPGNTEAFF.

The chain employs TRBV4-2 and TRBJ2-7; 9 bases are a match to TRBD2. Looked up from germline, CDR1 is LGHNA and CDR2 is YNFKEQ. The ends lost 10 bases at V and 3 bases at J; junction bases unmatched: 13. The CDR3 contains 15 residues. In nucleotides, the CDR3 is TGTGCCACCAAAAGTGAAGCGGGGGGTAACTACGAGCAGTACTTC. This encodes CATKSEAGGNYEQYF.

The chain uses TRBV18 and TRBJ2-2; 9 nucleotides align to TRBD2. The CDR3 length is 16 residues. Germline V gene lookup returns CDR1 KGHSH and CDR2 LQKENI. V dropped 2 bases and J dropped 9; count of bases not matched to a gene: 10. CDR3 coding DNA: TGTGCCAGCTCACCAACTGAGGGACTAGCCTCGAGGGAGCTGTTTTTT. It codes for CASSPTEGLASRELFF.

The chain couples TRBV6-6 to TRBJ1-5; 9 bases match TRBD1. Trimming cost V 4 bases and J 6 bases; bases outside gene matches: 7. The germline V gene encodes CDR1 MNHNY and CDR2 SVGAGI (reference sequence). The CDR3 runs 15 residues. The CDR3 loop is CASSFQQGAGQPQHF. CDR3 DNA sequence: TGTGCCAGCAGTTTTCAACAGGGGGCTGGTCAGCCCCAGCATTTT.

The rearrangement links TRBV19 to TRBJ2-3; 9 positions match TRBD1. J was trimmed by 4 bases and V by 3 bases; bases with no gene match: 2. Germline V gene sequence: CDR1 LNHDA, CDR2 SQIVND (reference sequence). The CDR3 has 14 residues. The CDR3 loop reads CASSIRQGADTQYF. The CDR3 DNA sequence: TGTGCCAGTAGTATCAGACAGGGGGCAGATACGCAGTATTTT.

The chain joins TRBV19 to TRBJ2-4; D may be TRBD2 (5 bases). Germline V CDR1 and CDR2: LNHDA, SQIVND (reference sequence). The germline V and J ends were trimmed by 3 bases and 1 base, with 13 bases remaining between them. CDR3 length equals 16 residues. The CDR3 loop is CASSIAGERAKNIQYF. In DNA form, the CDR3 reads TGTGCCAGTAGTATCGCCGGGGAGAGGGCCAAAAACATTCAGTACTTC.

CDR3 region: CATSRDQALGTDTQYF. In nucleotides, the CDR3 is TGTGCCACCAGCAGAGATCAGGCGTTAGGCACAGATACGCAGTATTTT. The chain combines TRBV15 with TRBJ2-3; D is uncertain. CDR3 size: 16 residues. Germline V gene lookup returns CDR1 LNHNV and CDR2 YYDKDF (reference sequence). V lost 0 bases, J lost 1 base, and 11 bases lay in between.

This rearrangement joins TRBV5-1 to TRBJ2-1; perhaps TRBD1 as D (6 bases). Per germline, CDR1 SGHRS and CDR2 YFSETQ. Trimming removed 6 bases at V and 6 bases at J, with 19 bases between. This CDR3 region has 15 residues. As DNA, the CDR3 is TGCGCCAGCACCTCAATATCCGGGACAAGCAATGAGCAGTTCTTC. Translating gives CASTSISGTSNEQFF.

This rearrangement joins TRBV6-5 to TRBJ1-6; 9 positions match TRBD1. Germline CDR1 reads MNHEY; CDR2 reads SVGAGI. This CDR3 has 14 amino acids. V was clipped by 6 bases and J by 7 bases; unmatched bases: 4. CDR3 residues: CASSDTGGNSPLHF. CDR3 bases: TGTGCCAGCAGCGACACAGGGGGCAATTCACCCCTCCACTTT.

In its sample, this clone was seen a few times. The rearrangement joins TRBV10-3 to TRBJ2-5, with TRBD2 matching over 10 bases. The CDR3 consists of 15 residues. J lost 5 bases, V lost 4 bases, and 7 bases had no gene match. Germline lookup yields CDR1 ENHRY and CDR2 SYGVKD. The CDR3 region has the DNA TGTGCCATCAGTGTTGGGCTAGCGGGGGTGGAGACCCAGTACTTC. Translation: CAISVGLAGVETQYF.

This chain links TRBV5-1 with TRBJ2-1; D might be TRBD2 (5 bases). The CDR3 totals 16 residues. Per the germline V gene, CDR1 is SGHRS and CDR2 is YFSETQ. The V end lost 4 bases, the J end lost 0 bases, and 14 bases lay between the germline ends. CDR3 DNA: TGCGCCAGCAGCCCGGACCCGGCGGGCTCCTACAATGAGCAGTTCTTC. Translating gives CASSPDPAGSYNEQFF.

CDR3 DNA: TGTGCCAGCAGCCAAGGCAGGGCCACTGAAGCTTTCTTT. Translated, it gives CASSQGRATEAFF. The chain uses TRBV3-1 (or the pseudogene TRBV3-2) and TRBJ1-1; D perhaps matches TRBD1 (5 bases). This CDR3 comprises 13 residues. The ends were cut back, 1 base at V and 4 bases at J, with 7 bases in the middle. Germline lookup yields CDR1 LGHDT and CDR2 YNNKEL (reference sequence).

This clone was observed once. This chain joins TRBV2 and TRBJ2-7; D ambiguous. The CDR3 contains 11 residues. The V gene lost 4 bases and the J gene lost 3 bases, with 4 bases spanning the gap. CDR1 is SNHLY, CDR2 FYNNEI, per germline. The CDR3 nucleotides are TGTGCCAGCAGTGGCGGCTACGAGCAGTACTTC. Protein: CASSGGYEQYF.

The chain links TRBV30 to TRBJ1-3, with D possibly TRBD1 on 5 matching bases. The CDR3 runs 17 residues. Looked up from germline, CDR1 is GTSNPN and CDR2 is SVGIG (reference sequence). Deletions cut 4 bases from V and 0 bases from J, with 19 bases between. The CDR3 region has the DNA TGTGCCTGGACCTTCGGGAGGGGATGGGACTCTGGAAACACCATATATTTT. The encoded protein is CAWTFGRGWDSGNTIYF.

The chain combines TRBV4-1 with TRBJ1-5; 9 bases are a match to TRBD1. The ends lost 4 bases at V and 4 bases at J; junction bases unmatched: 8. The length of the CDR3 is 16 residues. In germline, CDR1 is MGHRA, CDR2 YSYEKL. The CDR3 protein is CASSLGTGSMNQPQHF. The CDR3 coding sequence is TGCGCCAGCAGCCTAGGGACAGGGTCAATGAATCAGCCCCAGCATTTT.

V and J are TRBV3-1 (or the pseudogene TRBV3-2) and TRBJ1-3, with 9 bases identical to TRBD1. The germline V gene has CDR1 LGHDT and CDR2 YNNKEL (reference sequence). The CDR3 extends over 16 amino acids. Losses at the gene ends were 3 bases for V and 4 bases for J; bases not matched to a gene: 7. DNA of the CDR3: TGTGCCAGCAGCCAGGGGACAGGGTTCGGGGGAAACACCATATATTTT. It yields the protein CASSQGTGFGGNTIYF.